This T cell receptor (beta chain) was sequenced for a study of metastatic and nonmetastatic thyroid tumors. General observations from the study: Relative to benign nodules, malignant thyroid tumors were reportedly characterized by significantly elevated TCR beta diversity in blood and tumor.

Authors' processing steps: The distant-metastasis classifier for papillary thyroid cancer was built from CDR3 differences across clinicopathological groups. TCRdb ran MiXCR on the PCR reads. TCRdb's processing, not the authors' own work, is the source of the V and J calls. The sample lists 7,500 to 10,000 clones, over 9.5% occurring once. Each patient came to thyroid surgery without any prior treatment (of any kind). This clone came up many times. The antigen is not known. V trimming: 6 bases; J trimming: 2 bases; junction bases outside the gene matches: 12. The germline V gene has CDR1 DFQATT and CDR2 SNEGSKA (reference sequence). The CDR3 has 16 residues.

This sequence joins TRBV20-1 and TRBJ1-2; 10 nucleotides agree with TRBD1. This receptor was taken from a female donor with papillary thyroid cancer or a benign thyroid nodule (not recorded which). Some clones in this sample may be carry-over from other donors' samples. Material for sequencing was tumor tissue. DNA of the CDR3: TGCAGTGCGGCCGGGACAGGGGTCTTGGGAAACTATGGCTACACCTTC. Encoded protein: CSAAGTGVLGNYGYTF.